This T cell receptor (beta chain) was observed in a study of OX40 agonist ivuxolimab in advanced cancers. The data were produced by immunoSEQ multiplex PCR, yet TCRdb's version contains in-frame clones alone and is incomplete. The sample holds some 70,000 clones, around 85% seen once. With regard to this clone: Its matching antigen is unknown.

The V end lost 5 bases, the J end lost 9 bases, and 19 bases lay between the germline ends. Germline V gives CDR1 MGHRA, CDR2 YSYEKL. CDR3 length: 14 amino acids. Findings and caveats of the study: By week 6 at 0.1 to 3.0 mg/kg, blood CD4+ and CD8+ T cells had expanded clonally.

This sequence joins TRBV4-1 and TRBJ2-5, with D possibly being TRBD1 (5 bases). Material: CD4+ or CD8+ T cells sorted from blood, obtained in a trial of the OX40 agonist ivuxolimab. This sequence was found in an adult with an advanced solid tumor such as melanoma, head and neck, liver or kidney cancer. CDR3 bases: TGCGCCAGCAGCGAGCGACCCCTGGAAGGGGCCCAGTACTTC. Protein sequence: CASSERPLEGAQYF.